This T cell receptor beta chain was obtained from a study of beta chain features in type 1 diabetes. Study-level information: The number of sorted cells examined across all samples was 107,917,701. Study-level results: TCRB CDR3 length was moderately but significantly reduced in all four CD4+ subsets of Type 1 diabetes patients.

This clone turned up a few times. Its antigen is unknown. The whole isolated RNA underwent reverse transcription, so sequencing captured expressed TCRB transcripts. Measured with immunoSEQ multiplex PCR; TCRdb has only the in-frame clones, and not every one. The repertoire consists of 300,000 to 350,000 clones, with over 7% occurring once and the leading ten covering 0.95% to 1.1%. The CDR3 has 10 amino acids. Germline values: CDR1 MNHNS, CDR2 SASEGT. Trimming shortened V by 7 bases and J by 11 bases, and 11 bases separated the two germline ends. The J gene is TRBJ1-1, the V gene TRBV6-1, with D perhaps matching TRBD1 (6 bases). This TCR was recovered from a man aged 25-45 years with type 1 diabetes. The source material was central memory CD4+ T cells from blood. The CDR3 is CASMNRAAFF. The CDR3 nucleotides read TGTGCCAGCATGAACAGGGCGGCTTTCTTT.